The clone carrying this T cell receptor beta chain has only a few counts. The antigen remains unidentified. These data are taken from a study of Ad26.COV2.S vaccination and SARS-CoV-2 variants. Study background: Intramuscularly, Ad26.COV2.S was given either once or twice, 56 days apart.

Generated by immunoSEQ multiplex PCR, the TCRdb table keeps only in-frame clones and is missing some. The table records 350,000 to 400,000 clones, approximately 91% of them present only once. Treatment given: around 19 received Ad26.COV2.S at low or high dose, single or two shots; 5 received placebo; per-sample allocation not given. Samples were taken on day 63 after the first vaccine or placebo injection. Cohort 1b enrolled adults aged 18-55 years in Boston. This CDR3 is 18 amino acids long. The V gene end was trimmed by 4 bases and the J gene end by 7 bases; junction bases not matched to a gene: 18. Germline V gene sequence: CDR1 SGHKS, CDR2 YYEKEE (reference sequence). Findings and caveats of the study: Overall T cell responses may have been underestimated by the analyses of TCR breadth and depth. Relative to placebo recipients, vaccine recipients exhibited elevated spike-specific TCR breadth.

The sample in question was peripheral blood, obtained in a trial of Ad26.COV2.S vaccine versus placebo. This clonotype was obtained from a person between 18 and 65 years old who received the Ad26.COV2.S COVID-19 vaccine or a placebo. J is TRBJ2-1 and V is TRBV5-5, with 9 bases aligning to TRBD1. The CDR3 region has the DNA TGTGCCAGCAGCCGCCGGGACAGGGTCAATTTCGAGGGTAATGAGCAGTTCTTC. It yields the protein CASSRRDRVNFEGNEQFF. Full variable domain (missing parts from reference TRBV5-5 and TRBJ2-1): DAGVTQSPTHLIKTRGQQVTLRCSPISGHKSVSWYQQVLGQGPQFIFQYYEKEERGRGNFPDRFSARQFPNYSSELNVNALLLGDSALYLCASSRRDRVNFEGNEQFFGPGTRLTVL.